This record concerns one TCR beta chain sequence. This entry is derived from a study of control samples from healthy donors and cancer patients. Generated by immunoSEQ multiplex PCR, the TCRdb table keeps only in-frame clones and is missing some. The sample has about 61,000 clones, 90% seen once; the top ten hold about 6.5%. CDR1 and CDR2 (germline): SNHLY, FYNNEI. V lost 7 bases and J 6 bases, leaving 12 bases between the germline ends. This CDR3 has 12 residues. This chain uses TRBV2 with TRBJ1-1, with D tentatively TRBD1 (6 bases). What was sequenced was PBMCs. The clonotype comes from a man in his 60s with colorectal cancer. The CDR3 loop is CASNRDRAEAFF. The CDR3 nucleotides are TGTGCCAGCAACAGGGACCGCGCTGAAGCTTTCTTT.